This note documents a single TCR beta chain sequence. Data came from immunoSEQ multiplex PCR; TCRdb stores just in-frame clones and leaves some out. The sample carries about 200,000 clones, roughly 85% recorded once. This entry comes from a study of cytomegalovirus exposure and HLA in healthy donors. Trimming took off 0 bases at V and 2 bases at J, with 7 bases between the two ends. The germline gives CDR1 SGHRS, CDR2 YFSETQ. This CDR3 has 14 residues. The sample consisted of PBMCs. The TCR was taken from a woman aged 18-29 years in good health and CMV-seronegative. The chain joins TRBV5-1 to TRBJ2-3; no firm D call. The CDR3 DNA reads TGCGCCAGCAGCTTGGACATGTCCACAGATACGCAGTATTTT. It encodes CASSLDMSTDTQYF.